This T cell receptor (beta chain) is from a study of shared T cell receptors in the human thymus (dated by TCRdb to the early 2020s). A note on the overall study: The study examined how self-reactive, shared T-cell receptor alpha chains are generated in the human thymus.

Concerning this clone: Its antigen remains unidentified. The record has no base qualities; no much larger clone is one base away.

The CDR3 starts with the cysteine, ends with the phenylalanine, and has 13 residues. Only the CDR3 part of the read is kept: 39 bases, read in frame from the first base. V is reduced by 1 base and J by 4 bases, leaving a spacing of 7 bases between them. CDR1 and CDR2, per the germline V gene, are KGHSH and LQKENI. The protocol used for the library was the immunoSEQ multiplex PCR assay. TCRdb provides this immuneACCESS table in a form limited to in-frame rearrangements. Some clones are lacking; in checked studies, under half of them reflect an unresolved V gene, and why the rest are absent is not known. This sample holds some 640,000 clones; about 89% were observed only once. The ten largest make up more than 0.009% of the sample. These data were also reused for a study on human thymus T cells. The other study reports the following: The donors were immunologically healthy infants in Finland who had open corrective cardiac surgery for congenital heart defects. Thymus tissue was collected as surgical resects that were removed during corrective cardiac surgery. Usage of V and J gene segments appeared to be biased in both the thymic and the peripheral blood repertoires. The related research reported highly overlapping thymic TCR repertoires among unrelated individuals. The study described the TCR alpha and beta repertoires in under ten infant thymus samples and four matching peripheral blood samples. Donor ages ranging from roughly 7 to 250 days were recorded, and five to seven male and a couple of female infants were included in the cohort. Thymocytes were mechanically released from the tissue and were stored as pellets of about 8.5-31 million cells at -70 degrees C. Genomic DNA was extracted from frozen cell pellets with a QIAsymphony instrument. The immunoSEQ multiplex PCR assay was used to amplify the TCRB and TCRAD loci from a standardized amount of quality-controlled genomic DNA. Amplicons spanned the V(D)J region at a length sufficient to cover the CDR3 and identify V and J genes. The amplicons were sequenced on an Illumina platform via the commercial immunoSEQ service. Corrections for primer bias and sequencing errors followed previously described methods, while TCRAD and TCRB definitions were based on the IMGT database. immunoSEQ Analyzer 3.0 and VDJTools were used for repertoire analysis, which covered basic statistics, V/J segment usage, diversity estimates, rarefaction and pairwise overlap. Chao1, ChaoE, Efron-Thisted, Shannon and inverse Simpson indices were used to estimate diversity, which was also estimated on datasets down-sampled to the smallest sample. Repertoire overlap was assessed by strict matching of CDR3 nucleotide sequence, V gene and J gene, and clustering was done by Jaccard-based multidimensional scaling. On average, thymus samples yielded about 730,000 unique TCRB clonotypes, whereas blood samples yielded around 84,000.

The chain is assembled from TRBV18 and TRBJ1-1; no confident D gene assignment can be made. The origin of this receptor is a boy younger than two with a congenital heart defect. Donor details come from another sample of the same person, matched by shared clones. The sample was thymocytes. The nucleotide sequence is TGTGCCAGCTCACCACGCGATGGCACTGAAGCTTTCTTT. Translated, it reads CASSPRDGTEAFF.